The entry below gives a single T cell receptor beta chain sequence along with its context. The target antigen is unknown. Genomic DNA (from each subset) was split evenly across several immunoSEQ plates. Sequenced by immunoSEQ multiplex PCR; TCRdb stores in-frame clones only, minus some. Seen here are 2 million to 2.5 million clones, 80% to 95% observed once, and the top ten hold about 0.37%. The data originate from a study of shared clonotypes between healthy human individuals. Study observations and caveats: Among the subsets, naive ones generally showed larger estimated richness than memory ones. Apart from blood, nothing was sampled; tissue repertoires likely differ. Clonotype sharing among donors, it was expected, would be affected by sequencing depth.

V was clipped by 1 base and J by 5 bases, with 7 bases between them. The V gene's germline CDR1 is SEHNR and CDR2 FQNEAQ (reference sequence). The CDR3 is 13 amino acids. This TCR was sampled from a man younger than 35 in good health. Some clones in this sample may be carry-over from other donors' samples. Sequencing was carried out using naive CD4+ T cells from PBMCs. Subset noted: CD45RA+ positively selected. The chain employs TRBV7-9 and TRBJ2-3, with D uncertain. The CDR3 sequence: CASSLESGDTQYF. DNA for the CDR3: TGTGCCAGCAGCTTAGAAAGTGGAGATACGCAGTATTTT.